Below, 5 T cell receptor beta chains from the same sample are listed, as sequenced in a study of cytomegalovirus exposure and HLA in healthy donors. The primer mix had 60 Vbeta and 13 Jbeta primers. The data were produced by immunoSEQ multiplex PCR, yet TCRdb's version contains in-frame clones alone and is incomplete. Here the sample spans about 55,000 clones, about three quarters being singletons. The sample taken for sequencing was PBMCs. These receptors all stem from a female donor in good health and CMV-seronegative.

This chain joins TRBV28 and TRBJ2-1; TRBD1 aligns across 7 bases. The CDR3 totals 14 residues. J lost 3 bases, V lost 4 bases, and 3 bases had no gene match. Looked up from germline, CDR1 is MDHEN and CDR2 is SYDVKM. For the CDR3, the DNA is TGTGCCAGCAGTTGGGGGACAGTCTACAATGAGCAGTTCTTC. Translated, it gives CASSWGTVYNEQFF.

V usage is TRBV5-1 and J usage is TRBJ2-1; D gene uncertain. Trimming cost V 4 bases and J 0 bases, with 14 bases left between them. In germline, CDR1 is SGHRS, CDR2 YFSETQ. CDR3 length: 16 residues. The CDR3 loop is CASSTRRLNSYNEQFF. The CDR3 DNA is TGCGCCAGCAGCACCCGCAGGTTAAACTCCTACAATGAGCAGTTCTTC.

The rearrangement uses TRBV28 and TRBJ2-7; TRBD1 agrees at 11 bases. V shed 5 bases and J 2 bases; nucleotides not matched to a gene: 5. Germline V gives CDR1 MDHEN, CDR2 SYDVKM. The CDR3 consists of 15 residues. CDR3 sequence: CASSPPGQGAYEQYF. CDR3 nucleotides: TGTGCCAGCAGTCCCCCGGGACAGGGGGCCTACGAGCAGTACTTC.

The chain employs TRBV5-6 and TRBJ1-2, with no clear D. Germline CDR1 reads SGHDT; CDR2 reads YYEEEE. Between the trimmed V and J ends, which lost 0 bases and 5 bases, there was a span of 11 bases. CDR3 length: 14 residues. CDR3: CASSLAGRLYGYTF. The CDR3 DNA reads TGTGCCAGCAGCTTGGCCGGCAGGTTATATGGCTACACCTTC.

This clone has only one observation. The chain is built from TRBV30 and TRBJ2-7, with TRBD1 matching over 7 bases. The junction had 16 bases not matched to a gene; V was cut back by 2 bases and J by 6 bases. The CDR3 is 16 amino acids. Germline lookup yields CDR1 GTSNPN and CDR2 SVGIG (reference sequence). The CDR3 loop is CAWSSPRRDRGLEQYF. CDR3 bases: TGTGCCTGGAGTTCCCCACGCCGGGACAGAGGGCTCGAGCAGTACTTC.